This is a list of T cell receptor beta chains from one sample in a study of T cell responses to AZD1222 COVID-19 vaccine. Method: immunoSEQ multiplex PCR; TCRdb's copy keeps in-frame clones and lacks some. The repertoire holds 95,000 to 110,000 clones, with roughly 85% as singletons. Sequencing was performed on peripheral blood, taken 28 days after the second AZD1222 dose. The receptors here all came from an adult who received the AZD1222 COVID-19 vaccine. CDR3s include the opening cysteine and the closing phenylalanine or tryptophan. The order of the fields is CDR3 protein, CDR3 DNA, D gene, V gene, J gene. D genes are given only for firm matches.

CASTTGINYGYTF	TGTGCCAGCACCACAGGGATCAACTATGGCTACACCTTC	-	TRBV2	TRBJ1-2
CASSYSQQGAQPQHF	TGTGCCAGCAGTTACTCGCAACAGGGGGCCCAGCCCCAGCATTTT	TRBD1	TRBV6-5	TRBJ1-5
CAWSVRRAHEQYF	TGTGCCTGGAGTGTAAGGCGAGCCCACGAGCAGTACTTC	-	TRBV30	TRBJ2-7
CASSAGYGYTF	TGTGCCAGCAGCGCGGGCTATGGCTACACCTTC	-	TRBV6-2/TRBV6-3	TRBJ1-2
CASSYPGQGVSGYTF	TGTGCCAGCAGTTACCCGGGACAGGGAGTAAGTGGCTACACCTTC	TRBD1	TRBV6-6	TRBJ1-2
CASSVAGGTGELFF	TGTGCCAGCAGTGTGGCAGGGGGCACCGGGGAGCTGTTTTTT	TRBD1	TRBV2	TRBJ2-2
CSANGVETQYF	TGCAGTGCTAACGGGGTAGAGACCCAGTACTTC	-	TRBV20-1	TRBJ2-5
CASSRDPGELFF	TGTGCCAGTAGCAGGGACCCCGGGGAGCTGTTTTTT	-	TRBV19	TRBJ2-2
CASSLRGNYGYTF	TGTGCCAGCAGCCTCCGAGGCAACTATGGCTACACCTTC	-	TRBV7-9	TRBJ1-2
CSVVSMGGMNTEAFF	TGCAGCGTGGTTAGTATGGGGGGAATGAACACTGAAGCTTTCTTT	-	TRBV29-1	TRBJ1-1